This T cell receptor beta chain was found in a study of T cells after posttransplantation cyclophosphamide. General study results and limits: Blood and skin or GI T cell repertoires showed limited TRB overlap. Donor CD8+ memory clones often dominated recipient blood repertoires at later times. TRB clonality was highly associated with recipient CMV seropositivity and reactivation.

On this clone: Its specificity is not known.

Germline lookup yields CDR1 MNHNS and CDR2 SASEGT. Trimming shortened V by 0 bases and J by 5 bases, and 10 bases separated the two germline ends. The CDR3 has 14 amino acids. Peripheral blood was collected from the related graft donor on the marrow donation day. The method was immunoSEQ multiplex PCR; TCRdb's version includes in-frame clones alone and lacks a portion of them. The sample carries 47,000 or so clones, around 94% recorded once. This chain uses TRBV6-1 with TRBJ1-2; no definite D call. The sequenced sample was PBMCs. The sequence was obtained from a woman aged 50 to 60 in good health and a related stem cell transplant donor. For the CDR3, the DNA is TGTGCCAGCAGTGAAGCCGCAAACCAGTATGGCTACACCTTC. Amino acid sequence: CASSEAANQYGYTF.